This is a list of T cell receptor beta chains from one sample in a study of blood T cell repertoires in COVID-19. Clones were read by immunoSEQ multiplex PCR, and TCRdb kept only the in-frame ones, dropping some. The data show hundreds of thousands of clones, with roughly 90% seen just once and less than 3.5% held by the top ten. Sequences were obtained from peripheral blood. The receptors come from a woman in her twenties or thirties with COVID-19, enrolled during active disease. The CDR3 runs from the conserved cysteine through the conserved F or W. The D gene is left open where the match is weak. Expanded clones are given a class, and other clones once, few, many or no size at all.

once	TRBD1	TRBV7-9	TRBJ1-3	TGTGCCAGCAGCCAACCAGATGGACAGGGGGCCTACTCTGGAAACACCATATATTTT	CASSQPDGQGAYSGNTIYF
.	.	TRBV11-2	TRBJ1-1	TGTGCCAGCAGTCGACAGACGAACACTGAAGCTTTCTTT	CASSRQTNTEAFF
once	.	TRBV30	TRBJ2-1	TGTGCCTTGCATGTCGGGGTCCTTAACAATGAGCAGTTCTTC	CALHVGVLNNEQFF
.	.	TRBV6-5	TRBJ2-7	TGTGCCAGCAGCCTACAGGGCGGCGAGCAGTACTTC	CASSLQGGEQYF
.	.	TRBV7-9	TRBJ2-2	TGTGCCAGCAGCTCAGGTTCGACCGGTGTCGACACCGGGGAGCTGTTTTTT	CASSSGSTGVDTGELFF
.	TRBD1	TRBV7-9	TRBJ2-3	TGTGCCAGCAGCTTAGTGACAGGGGGCGCAGATACGCAGTATTTT	CASSLVTGGADTQYF
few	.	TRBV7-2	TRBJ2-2	TGTGCCAGCAGCTTAGAGGGCAGGGCCGGGGAGCTGTTTTTT	CASSLEGRAGELFF
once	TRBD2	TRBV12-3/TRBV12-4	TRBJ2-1	TGTGCCAGCAGCCCAGCTAGCGGGAGCGAGTTCTTC	CASSPASGSEFF
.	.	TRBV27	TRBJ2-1	TGTGCCAGCATTGGGGGGTACAGCAATGAGCAGTTCTTC	CASIGGYSNEQFF
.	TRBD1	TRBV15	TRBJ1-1	TGTGCCACCAGCGGAGTTGGTGAGACAGGGACCCGCCGAGACACTGAAGCTTTCTTT	CATSGVGETGTRRDTEAFF
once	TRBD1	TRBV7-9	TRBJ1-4	TGTGCCAGCAGCCTTTGGACAGGGGATGAAAAACTGTTTTTT	CASSLWTGDEKLFF
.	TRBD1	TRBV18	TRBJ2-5	TGTGCCAGCTCACCAGCCACAGGGGCGGGCGAGACCCAGTACTTC	CASSPATGAGETQYF
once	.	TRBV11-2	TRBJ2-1	TGTGCCAGCAGTAGCACCGGGAATGAGCAGTTCTTC	CASSSTGNEQFF
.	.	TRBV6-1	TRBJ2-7	TGTGCCAGCAGTGACCCTCTGTGGGGCCCTCGGACCTCCTGGGAGCAGTACTTC	CASSDPLWGPRTSWEQYF
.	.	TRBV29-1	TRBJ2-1	TGCAGCGTTGAAGTTACGGGGGAAGGGGAAACGTTCTTC	CSVEVTGEGETFF
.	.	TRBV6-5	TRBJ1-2	TGTGCCAGCAGTAGACTGAAAGCTAACTATGGCTACACCTTC	CASSRLKANYGYTF
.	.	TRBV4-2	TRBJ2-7	TGTGCCAGCAGCCAAGAAGGCGGGGCTAGAGAGCAGTACTTC	CASSQEGGAREQYF
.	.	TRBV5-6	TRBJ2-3	TGTGCCAGCAGCATGGACTCAACCGAGGGAGATACGCAGTATTTT	CASSMDSTEGDTQYF
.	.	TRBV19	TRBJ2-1	TGTGCCAGTAGGGAGGGCCGGGAAAATGAGCAGTTCTTC	CASREGRENEQFF
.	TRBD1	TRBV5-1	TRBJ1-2	TGCGCCAGCAGCGGAGACAGGGTCTATGGCTACACCTTC	CASSGDRVYGYTF
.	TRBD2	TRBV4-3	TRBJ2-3	TGCGCCAGCAGCCAAGGTAGACTAGCGGGCGATACGCAGTATTTT	CASSQGRLAGDTQYF
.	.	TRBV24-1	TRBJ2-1	TGTGCCACCAGTGTGGTGGTTAGCAATGAGCAGTTCTTC	CATSVVVSNEQFF
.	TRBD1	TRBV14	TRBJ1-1	TGTGCCAGCAGCCCCCGGACAGGGGGAAGCACTGAAGCTTTCTTT	CASSPRTGGSTEAFF
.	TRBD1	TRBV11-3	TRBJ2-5	TGTGCCAGCAGCCAACCGACAGGGTGGGGGGAGACCCAGTACTTC	CASSQPTGWGETQYF
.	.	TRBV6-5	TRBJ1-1	TGTGCCAGCAGGTACTCAGGGGTGGGCATGAACACTGAAGCTTTCTTT	CASRYSGVGMNTEAFF
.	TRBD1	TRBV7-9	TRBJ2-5	TGTGCCAGCAGCCTCGTGACAGGGGGCTTAGAGACCCAGTACTTC	CASSLVTGGLETQYF
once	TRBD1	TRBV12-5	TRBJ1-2	TGTGCTAGTGGTCTAAGGGACAGGGCAGATGGCTACACCTTC	CASGLRDRADGYTF
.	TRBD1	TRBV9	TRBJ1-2	TGTGCCAGCAGCGGAACCGGGACAGGGACATATGGCTACACCTTC	CASSGTGTGTYGYTF
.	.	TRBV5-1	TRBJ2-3	TGCGCCAGCAGCCAAGGACACGCGCTGTTGCCGCAGTATTTT	CASSQGHALLPQYF
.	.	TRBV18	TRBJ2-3	TGTGCCAGCTCACCAATTACGACTAGCGGGACAGGGGCAGATACGCAGTATTTT	CASSPITTSGTGADTQYF
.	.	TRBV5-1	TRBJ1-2	TGCGCCAGCAGCCCCCGGACCGCCGGGGACTATGGCTACACCTTC	CASSPRTAGDYGYTF
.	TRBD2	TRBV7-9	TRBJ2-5	TGTGCCAGCAGGAGGGGACTAGAACAAGAGACCCAGTACTTC	CASRRGLEQETQYF
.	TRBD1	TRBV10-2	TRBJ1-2	TGCGCCAGCAGTGGACAGGGAAACTATGGCTACACCTTC	CASSGQGNYGYTF
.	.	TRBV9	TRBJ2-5	TGTGCCAGCAGCGTAGATCCATGGGGGATTAGCGGAAGCCAAGAGACCCAGTACTTC	CASSVDPWGISGSQETQYF
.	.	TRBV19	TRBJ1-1	TGTGCCAGTACGCCGACTGAGGGCACTGAAGCTTTCTTT	CASTPTEGTEAFF
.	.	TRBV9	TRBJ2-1	TGTGCCAGCAGCGTAGGTAGCAATGAGCAGTTCTTC	CASSVGSNEQFF
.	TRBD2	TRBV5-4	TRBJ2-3	TGTGCCAGCAGCACTAGCGGGTCACCCTCTAGCACAGATACGCAGTATTTT	CASSTSGSPSSTDTQYF
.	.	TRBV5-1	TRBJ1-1	TGCGCCAGCAGCCTAAAGGGACTGATGAACACTGAAGCTTTCTTT	CASSLKGLMNTEAFF
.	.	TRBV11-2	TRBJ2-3	TGTGCCAGCAGCTTGGCGGGAAGGGGAAGGGGAGATACGCAGTATTTT	CASSLAGRGRGDTQYF
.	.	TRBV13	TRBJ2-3	TGTGCCAGCAGCCTCTGGACAGCGGCAGATACGCAGTATTTT	CASSLWTAADTQYF
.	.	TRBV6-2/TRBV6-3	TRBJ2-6	TGTGCCAGCAGTTCAAGACAGCCGAGGGCCAACGTCCTGACTTTC	CASSSRQPRANVLTF
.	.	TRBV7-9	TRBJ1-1	TGTGCCAGCAGCCCCAGCAGGGAGGGGAGCTCTGAAGCTTTCTTT	CASSPSREGSSEAFF
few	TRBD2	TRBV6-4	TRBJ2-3	TGTGCCAGCAGTGACGGACTAGGAGCAGATACGCAGTATTTT	CASSDGLGADTQYF
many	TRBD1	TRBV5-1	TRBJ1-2	TGCGCCAGCAGCCCGAGGGGACAGGAGCCAGCTAACTATGGCTACACCTTC	CASSPRGQEPANYGYTF
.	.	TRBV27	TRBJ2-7	TGTGCCAGCGCCCCCCCCGGGGCCTACGAGCAGTACTTC	CASAPPGAYEQYF
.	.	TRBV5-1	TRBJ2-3	TGCGCCAGCAGCTCCGGGGGCACAGATACGCAGTATTTT	CASSSGGTDTQYF
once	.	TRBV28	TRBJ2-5	TGTGCCAGCAGTCAGGAGTACAGGGAGGAGACCCAGTACTTC	CASSQEYREETQYF
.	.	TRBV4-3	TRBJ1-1	TGCGCCAGCAGCCAAGATATTTTCAGGGGCGGTGAAGCTTTCTTT	CASSQDIFRGGEAFF
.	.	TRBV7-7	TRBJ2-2	TGTGCTAGCAGCTTAGCGGTGACAGCTAACACCGGGGAGCTGTTTTTT	CASSLAVTANTGELFF
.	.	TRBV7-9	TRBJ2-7	TGTGCCAGCAGCTTAGTCTGGGCGAGCTCCTACGAGCAGTACTTC	CASSLVWASSYEQYF
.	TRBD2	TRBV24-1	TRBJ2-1	TGTGCCACCAGTGATCCAACGCTAGCGGGAGTCGTCAATGAGCAGTTCTTC	CATSDPTLAGVVNEQFF
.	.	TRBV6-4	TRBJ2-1	TGTGCCAGCAGTGACTCCCGGGGTAGGCGCAATGAGCAGTTCTTC	CASSDSRGRRNEQFF
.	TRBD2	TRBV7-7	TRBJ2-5	TGTGCTAGCAGCCGCGGACTAGCGGGGGGAGAGACCCAGTACTTC	CASSRGLAGGETQYF